Below, 2 T cell receptor beta chains from the same sample are listed, as sequenced in a study of lymphopenia after photon versus proton radiotherapy. TCRdb keeps only in-frame clones here, not all; method: immunoSEQ multiplex PCR. The sample lists approximately 58,000 clones, around 83% seen once, with just under 30% in the top ten. This sample comprised peripheral blood, obtained from a patient treated with photon-based radiotherapy. The receptors stem from a man in his forties or fifties with gastric cancer.

The chain couples TRBV30 to TRBJ1-4; no firm D call. The CDR3 is made up of 11 amino acids. Germline CDR1 reads GTSNPN; CDR2 reads SVGIG (reference sequence). Trimming took off 3 bases at V and 7 bases at J, with 6 bases between the two ends. CDR3 DNA sequence: TGTGCCTGGAGCATACGTGAAAAACTGTTTTTT. It yields the protein CAWSIREKLFF.

The chain combines TRBV6-1 with TRBJ1-1; 9 nucleotides line up with TRBD1. After removal of 3 bases from V and 1 base from J, the junction contained 3 bases not matched to a gene. Per the germline V gene, CDR1 is MNHNS and CDR2 is SASEGT. The CDR3 has 15 residues. The CDR3 spells CASSEPGQGNTEAFF. CDR3 DNA: TGTGCCAGCAGTGAGCCGGGACAGGGGAACACTGAAGCTTTCTTT.